This T cell receptor beta chain is drawn from a study of shared clonotypes between healthy human individuals (dated by TCRdb to 2018 to 2021). Turning to the overall study: A few men and a couple of women, aged 18 to 49 years, made up the cohort. To estimate repertoire size and how much clonotype sharing occurs between individuals, the study deeply sequenced the blood TCR repertoires of several healthy adults. For each donor, CD4 naive and CD4 memory were each given three plates, CD8 naive was given two plates, and CD8 memory was given one plate. Between about 0.9 and 9 billion PBMCs per donor were obtained by leukapheresis. To increase sequencing depth and limit assay-specific biases, TCR repertoire library preparation and sequencing were carried out by different laboratories using diverse techniques.

Using the deep immunoSEQ assay, multiplex PCR amplified TCR CDR3 regions from genomic DNA. Extracted genomic DNA from each cell subset was spread evenly across all wells of several immunoSEQ 96-well plates, with each plate serving as a replicate. For sorted subsets, roughly 200 ng of genomic DNA, equivalent to about 30,000 T cell genomes, went into each replicate PCR. Purified libraries were measured with a Qubit 3.0 fluorometer, size-checked on a Bioanalyzer 2100, and measured again with the KAPA Library Quantification kit. Each immunoSEQ 96-well plate was sequenced on its own single-read 150-cycle Illumina NextSeq 550 flow cell. Under the source paper's analysis protocol: Because the immunoSEQ output held only junctional sequences and lacked quality scores, the filtering could not match the filtering applied to full-length reads. Sequences were annotated with PyIR, a Python wrapper for IgBLAST v1.9, and V/J genes and CDR3 were assigned using IMGT germline references. Reads with weak V/J assignments (E-value above 1e-6), missing CDR3, stop codons, out-of-frame junctions, or ambiguous translated residues were removed. V3J clonotypes were defined by identical inferred V gene, J gene, and CDR3 amino acid sequence. Percentage overlap between repertoires was calculated by dividing the number of shared unique clonotypes by the size of the smaller repertoire. RTK rarefaction, the Chao1 estimator, and Recon v2.1 estimates of unobserved clonotypes were used to assess repertoire richness. OLGA was used to compute generation probabilities for all TCRbeta clonotypes that the gDNA method yielded from a few donors. Imported from immuneACCESS, the table was reduced by TCRdb to in-frame sequences with V and J called. These copies leave out some clones; in studies compared against another copy, an unresolved V gene accounts for under half, and the cause of the remainder is not known. The D gene and trimming were derived from the DNA, and the V and J assignments and clone size from that table. The sample table lists about 660,000 clones, 74% of them with a count of one. The ten largest account for 1.5% to 2% of the sample.

The donors were healthy, HIV-negative adults with no recently reported acute infections or vaccinations. Every donor was a Caucasian adult residing in Nashville, Tennessee, USA. Magnetic negative selection was used to enrich CD4+ T cells, after which naive cells were positively selected on CD45RA and the negative fraction became the memory subset. Blood was collected by leukapheresis, and PBMCs were isolated by Ficoll-Histopaque density gradient centrifugation and then cryopreserved in liquid nitrogen vapor phase. Analytical flow cytometry was used to check the purity and quantity of every magnetically sorted T cell population. From each sorted fraction, genomic DNA was isolated and quantified by UV absorbance on a Nanodrop 2000c. As regards this clone: Its antigen remains unidentified. Base quality data are lacking; no much larger clone is found one base away.

The research as a whole found: Approximately 4.8% of naive CD4, roughly 3.6% of naive CD8, about 2.5% of memory CD4, and 0.4% of memory CD8 clonotypes were shared across four donors. Sampling was limited to blood, and TCR repertoires in tissue likely differ from TCR repertoires in blood. Because the study included only a small number of donors, the genetic and exposure-history diversity represented was limited. Higher generation probabilities were observed for clonotypes shared by all four sorted-subset donors than for non-shared clonotypes. Pairwise subsampling indicated that sequencing depth was expected to affect the degree of clonotype sharing among donors. Larger estimated clonotype richness was generally found for naive subsets than for memory subsets. Rarefaction of sorted-subset datasets indicated incomplete sequencing despite the large sequencing depth.

The cysteine opens and the phenylalanine closes a CDR3 of 13 amino acids. Only the CDR3 DNA stays, 39 bases, in frame from base 1. CDR1 MDHEN and CDR2 SYDVKM are derived from the germline V gene. V gives up 3 bases and J gives up 3 bases, and the segment between their germline ends measures 9 bases. This TCR derives from a woman aged 25 to 39 in good health. Specimen: memory CD4+ T cells sorted from blood. The cell subset or site tag for this specimen amounts to: CD45RA-negative fraction. The receptor chain draws on TRBV28 and TRBJ2-7, with a weak D call of TRBD2 (5 bases match). The CDR3 reads CASSFRGFYEQYF. In nucleotides, the sequence is TGTGCCAGCAGTTTTAGAGGGTTCTACGAGCAGTACTTC.